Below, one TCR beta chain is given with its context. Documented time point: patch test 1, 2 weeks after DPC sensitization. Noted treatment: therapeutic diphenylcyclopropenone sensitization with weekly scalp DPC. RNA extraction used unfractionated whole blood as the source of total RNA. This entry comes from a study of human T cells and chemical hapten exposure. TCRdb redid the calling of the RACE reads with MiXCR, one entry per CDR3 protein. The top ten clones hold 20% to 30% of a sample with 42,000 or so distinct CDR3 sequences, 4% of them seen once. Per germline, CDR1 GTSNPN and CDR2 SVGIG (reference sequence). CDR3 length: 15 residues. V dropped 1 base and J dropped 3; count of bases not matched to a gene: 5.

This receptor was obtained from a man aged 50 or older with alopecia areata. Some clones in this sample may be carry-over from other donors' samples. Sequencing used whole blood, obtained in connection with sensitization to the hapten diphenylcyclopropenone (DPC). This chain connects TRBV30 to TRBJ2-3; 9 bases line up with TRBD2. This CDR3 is CAWSEGSGSTDTQYF. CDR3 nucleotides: TGTGCCTGGAGTGAAGGTAGCGGGAGTACAGATACGCAGTATTTT.